This entry features one TCR beta chain sequence. The data belong to a study of blood T cell repertoires in COVID-19. On the study more broadly: From the United States, Italy and Spain came samples of acute and convalescent COVID-19.

Clones were sequenced by immunoSEQ multiplex PCR, and TCRdb holds only the in-frame ones, with some missing. This table has roughly 300,000 clones, approximately 83% appearing once. Material for sequencing was peripheral blood. The TCR was taken from a human donor in a cohort sampled during active COVID-19.

The CDR3 loop is CASTRRETGELFF. CDR3 coding DNA: TGTGCCAGCACCCGTAGGGAGACCGGGGAGCTGTTTTTT. This chain uses TRBV7-8 with TRBJ2-2; D possibly corresponds to TRBD2 (5 bases). Germline loops: CDR1 SGHVS, CDR2 FQNEAQ. The CDR3 totals 13 residues. Trimming removed 7 bases from V and 5 bases from J, with 11 bases in between.